The clone carrying this T cell receptor (beta chain) was seen only a few times. The source of the sample is a study of blood T cell repertoires in COVID-19. Study in general: COVID-19 samples collected from the United States, Italy and Spain covered acute and convalescent phases. The analysed material was cDNA or gDNA that came from T cells, B-cell-depleted T cells, or PBMCs.

Here immunoSEQ multiplex PCR was the method, and the copy in TCRdb shows in-frame clones only, minus some. Found here are 70,000 to 90,000 clones, around 74% of them singletons; the top ten hold 2.5% to 3%. This CDR3 is built from 13 residues. The germline CDR1 and CDR2 sequences are SNHLY and FYNNEI. The ends were cut back, 6 bases at V and 6 bases at J, with 12 bases in the middle. The sample was peripheral blood. V usage is TRBV2 and J usage is TRBJ1-5, with D uncertain. The source is a human donor with acute or convalescent COVID-19. The donor label of this sample is uncertain. The CDR3: CASSAEPGQPQHF. The DNA of the CDR3 is TGTGCCAGCAGCGCCGAGCCAGGTCAGCCCCAGCATTTT. Based on the CDR3 plus reference TRBV2 and TRBJ1-5, the full variable domain is EPEVTQTPSHQVTQMGQEVILRCVPISNHLYFYWYRQILGQKVEFLVSFYNNEISEKSEIFDDQFSVERPDGSNFTLKIRSTKLEDSAMYFCASSAEPGQPQHFGDGTRLSIL.